This T cell receptor beta chain was retrieved from a study of shared clonotypes between healthy human individuals. Regarding the study as a whole: Researchers found naive subsets generally carried larger estimated richness than memory subsets.

Naive CD4+ cells were CD45RA-selected; the remaining cells were memory. The germline V gene has CDR1 SGHRS and CDR2 YFSETQ. The CDR3 is 15 residues long. Trimming shortened V by 4 bases and J by 2 bases, and 13 bases separated the two germline ends. TCRdb's copy holds only in-frame clones and misses some; the assay was immunoSEQ multiplex PCR. The profile covers about 2.3 million clones, with 80% to 95% appearing a single time and 0.3% to 0.4% taken by the ten largest. In the case of this clone: Its antigen is not known.

V usage is TRBV5-1 and J usage is TRBJ1-5, with D unclear. This TCR came from a man in his late teens or twenties in good health. Some clones in this sample may be carry-over from other donors' samples. The sample consisted of naive CD4+ T cells from PBMCs. Stated subset: CD45RA+ positively selected. The CDR3 loop is CASSDGLAGNQPQHF. In nucleotides, the CDR3 is TGCGCCAGCAGCGACGGACTTGCTGGCAATCAGCCCCAGCATTTT.